These 20 T cell receptor beta chains came from one sample sequenced in a study of cytomegalovirus exposure and HLA in healthy donors. 60 Vbeta and 13 Jbeta primers were used in PCR. TCRdb keeps only in-frame clones here, not all; method: immunoSEQ multiplex PCR. The sample contains about 160,000 clones, around 80% of which appear only once. Sequencing was carried out using PBMCs. The receptors stem from a man aged 35 to 55 in good health and CMV-seronegative.

The chain uses TRBV11-2 and TRBJ1-4, with TRBD1 matching over 7 bases. This CDR3 has 15 amino acids. Germline CDR1 and CDR2: SGHAT and FQNNGV. V lost 0 bases and J lost 5; bases outside the gene matches: 3. The CDR3 DNA reads as TGTGCCAGCAGCTTAGATTCCAGGGGGAATGAAAAACTGTTTTTT. Its protein product is CASSLDSRGNEKLFF.

The J gene is TRBJ1-1, the V gene TRBV6-6, with 9 bases lining up with TRBD1. The V gene's germline CDR1 is MNHNY and CDR2 SVGAGI (reference sequence). There are 14 residues in the CDR3. V dropped 4 bases and J dropped 3; count of bases not matched to a gene: 3. The CDR3 loop reads CASSFWDRDTEAFF. In nucleotides, the CDR3 is TGTGCCAGCAGTTTTTGGGACAGGGACACTGAAGCTTTCTTT.

This sequence joins TRBV11-2 and TRBJ2-1, with 8 bases identical to TRBD2. The junction had 9 bases not matched to a gene; V was cut back by 1 base and J by 1 base. The CDR3 extends over 18 amino acids. The V gene's germline CDR1 is SGHAT and CDR2 FQNNGV. The CDR3, as DNA: TGTGCCAGCAGCTTAGCGGGAGGGGGGTCTGGTTCCTACAATGAGCAGTTCTTC. It yields the protein CASSLAGGGSGSYNEQFF.

The chain joins TRBV5-1 to TRBJ2-6, with 9 bases lining up with TRBD1. CDR1 SGHRS and CDR2 YFSETQ come from the germline V gene. V lost 1 base and J lost 2; bases outside the gene matches: 10. CDR3 size: 19 residues. The CDR3 protein is CASSLKGDRGVPGANVLTF. CDR3 sequence (DNA): TGCGCCAGCAGCTTGAAGGGCGACAGGGGGGTCCCTGGGGCCAACGTCCTGACTTTC.

The genes are TRBV10-3 and TRBJ1-1, with D possibly matching TRBD1 (5 bases). Trimming shortened V by 10 bases and J by 0 bases, and 12 bases separated the two germline ends. The CDR3 length is 13 residues. The germline gives CDR1 ENHRY, CDR2 SYGVKD. The CDR3 spells CATSGVMNTEAFF. The CDR3 coding sequence is TGTGCCACCTCGGGGGTGATGAACACTGAAGCTTTCTTT.

The rearrangement joins TRBV10-2 to TRBJ2-5; 11 nucleotides agree with TRBD2. J was trimmed by 4 bases and V by 0 bases; bases with no gene match: 7. Looked up from germline, CDR1 is WSHSY and CDR2 is SAAADI. The CDR3 length is 17 residues. The CDR3 region is CASSESIWTSGRETQYF. Here the CDR3 DNA reads TGCGCCAGCAGTGAGTCGATTTGGACTAGCGGGCGAGAGACCCAGTACTTC.

The count of this clone is one. The chain employs TRBV10-3 and TRBJ2-1; TRBD2 might be the D (5 bases). Germline assignment: CDR1 ENHRY and CDR2 SYGVKD. Trimming took 8 bases from V and 4 from J, leaving 15 bases between them. The CDR3 totals 14 residues. The DNA of the CDR3 is TGTGCCATCTCAGTGGCGGGCCAGTACAATGAGCAGTTCTTC. The encoded protein is CAISVAGQYNEQFF.

V gene TRBV10-3 combines with J gene TRBJ1-5; no firm D call. Germline V gene data show CDR1 as ENHRY and CDR2 as SYGVKD. V was trimmed by 2 bases and J by 2 bases, leaving 7 bases between them. This CDR3 contains 14 residues. The chain's CDR3 is CAISELSGNQPQHF. CDR3 bases: TGTGCCATCAGTGAGCTATCGGGCAATCAGCCCCAGCATTTT.

This sequence joins TRBV6-1 and TRBJ1-6; possible D gene TRBD1, 5 bases. V was pared by 2 bases and J by 6 bases, with 11 bases between. This CDR3 is built from 15 residues. CDR1 is MNHNS and CDR2 is SASEGT in the germline V gene. The CDR3 region is CASSEQGQPNSPLHF. Written as DNA, the CDR3 is TGTGCCAGCAGTGAACAGGGCCAACCTAATTCACCCCTCCACTTT.

This chain links TRBV5-1 with TRBJ2-1; D perhaps matches TRBD2 (6 bases). Germline lookup yields CDR1 SGHRS and CDR2 YFSETQ. The CDR3 has 14 amino acids. Trimming cost V 5 bases and J 2 bases, with 11 bases left between them. The CDR3 bases are TGCGCCAGCAGAGGCGGGGCCACCTACAATGAGCAGTTCTTC. It codes for CASRGGATYNEQFF.

The chain uses TRBV7-9 and TRBJ1-6; 10 nucleotides match TRBD1. Germline CDR1 and CDR2: SEHNR and FQNEAQ (reference sequence). V trimming: 5 bases; J trimming: 1 base; junction bases outside the gene matches: 8. The CDR3 contains 18 residues. DNA of the CDR3: TGTGCCAGCAGCGGGGGACAGGGGTCTGAGTCCTATAATTCACCCCTCCACTTT. Amino acids: CASSGGQGSESYNSPLHF.

The chain carries TRBV7-2 and TRBJ1-5, with TRBD1 identical over 7 bases. Germline loops: CDR1 SGHTA, CDR2 FQGNSA. V shed 3 bases, J shed 2 bases, and the junction held 1 base outside the gene matches. The CDR3 has 14 amino acids. CDR3 bases: TGTGCCAGCAGCTTGACAGGGCGCAATCAGCCCCAGCATTTT. Amino acids: CASSLTGRNQPQHF.

This chain connects TRBV7-9 to TRBJ1-1; D not resolved. Germline V lookup: CDR1 SEHNR, CDR2 FQNEAQ (reference sequence). Trimming left V 5 bases short and J 6 bases short, with 19 bases between. The CDR3 runs to 15 residues. The CDR3 DNA reads as TGTGCCAGCAGCCTACGCTCCCCGGGGAGATCTGAAGCTTTCTTT. Its protein is CASSLRSPGRSEAFF.

The gene calls are TRBV7-9 and TRBJ2-5; D is unclear. CDR3 length: 16 amino acids. V lost 3 bases, J lost 3 bases, and 17 bases lay in between. Germline-derived CDR1 and CDR2 are SEHNR and FQNEAQ (reference sequence). The CDR3 loop is CASSFEKRTLKETQYF. The DNA for the CDR3 is TGTGCCAGCAGCTTTGAGAAAAGAACTTTAAAAGAGACCCAGTACTTC.

The chain uses TRBV6-4 and TRBJ2-1; TRBD2 matches at 8 bases. J lost 5 bases, V lost 3 bases, and 6 bases had no gene match. The germline CDR1 and CDR2 sequences are MRHNA and SNTAGT. The CDR3 is made up of 15 amino acids. CDR3 loop: CASSEGSGAHNEQFF. The DNA of the CDR3 is TGTGCCAGCAGTGAGGGTAGCGGGGCCCACAATGAGCAGTTCTTC.

This clone has only one observation. The chain couples TRBV6-4 to TRBJ2-1, with 9 bases that match TRBD1. The CDR3 loop spans 16 amino acids. Germline V gene sequence: CDR1 MRHNA, CDR2 SNTAGT. V shed 5 bases and J 3 bases; nucleotides not matched to a gene: 8. The CDR3 is CASSHEQGAGYNEQFF. The CDR3 DNA follows: TGTGCCAGCAGTCACGAACAGGGGGCCGGCTACAATGAGCAGTTCTTC.

This clone has more than one count but fewer than ten. V usage is TRBV9 and J usage is TRBJ2-1; a weak D match, TRBD1 (5 bases). The CDR3 spans 15 residues. CDR1 and CDR2 (germline): SGDLS, YYNGEE. Trimming removed 2 bases from V and 1 base from J, with 10 bases in between. CDR3 nucleotides: TGTGCCAGCAGCGTCGCAGGGCAGTCCTACAATGAGCAGTTCTTC. Translation gives CASSVAGQSYNEQFF.

This clone was seen only a few times. The chain joins TRBV30 to TRBJ1-2; perhaps TRBD1 as D (6 bases). The germline V gene encodes CDR1 GTSNPN and CDR2 SVGIG (reference sequence). The CDR3 is 15 residues long. The ends were cut back, 3 bases at V and 4 bases at J, with 18 bases in the middle. CDR3 loop: CAWSPDRIPAYGYTF. In DNA, the CDR3 is TGTGCCTGGAGCCCCGACAGGATCCCGGCCTATGGCTACACCTTC.

This clone appeared a few times. V usage is TRBV29-1 and J usage is TRBJ1-1; 7 nucleotides align to TRBD1. The CDR3 spans 12 residues. Germline CDR1 SQVTM, CDR2 ANQGSEA. The V segment lost 7 bases and the J segment 5 bases; nucleotides outside the gene matches: 7. DNA of the CDR3: TGCAGCGCCCGGGACAGCCTTACTGAAGCTTTCTTT. It encodes CSARDSLTEAFF.

The chain recombines TRBV19 with TRBJ1-1, with TRBD1 matching over 8 bases. This CDR3 has 16 residues. Germline V gene sequence: CDR1 LNHDA, CDR2 SQIVND (reference sequence). V shed 8 bases and J 0 bases; nucleotides not matched to a gene: 11. The CDR3 is CASGGFGTGMNTEAFF. CDR3 coding DNA: TGTGCCAGTGGGGGGTTCGGGACAGGTATGAACACTGAAGCTTTCTTT.